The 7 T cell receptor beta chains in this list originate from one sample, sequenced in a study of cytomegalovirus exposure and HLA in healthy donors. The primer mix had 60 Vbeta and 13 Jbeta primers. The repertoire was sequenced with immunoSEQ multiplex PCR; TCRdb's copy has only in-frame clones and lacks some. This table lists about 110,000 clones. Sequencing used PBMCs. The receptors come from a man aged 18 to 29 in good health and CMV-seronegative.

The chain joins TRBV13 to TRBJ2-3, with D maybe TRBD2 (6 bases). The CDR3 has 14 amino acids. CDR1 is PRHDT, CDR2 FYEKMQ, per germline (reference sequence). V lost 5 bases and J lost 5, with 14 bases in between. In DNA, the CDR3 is TGTGCCAGCAGCCGCGGGACTCAAGAAGATACGCAGTATTTT. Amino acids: CASSRGTQEDTQYF. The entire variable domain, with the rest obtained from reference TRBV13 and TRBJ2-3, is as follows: AAGVIQSPRHLIKEKRETATLKCYPIPRHDTVYWYQQGPGQDPQFLISFYEKMQSDKGSIPDRFSAQQFSDYHSELNMSSLELGDSALYFCASSRGTQEDTQYFGPGTRLTVL.

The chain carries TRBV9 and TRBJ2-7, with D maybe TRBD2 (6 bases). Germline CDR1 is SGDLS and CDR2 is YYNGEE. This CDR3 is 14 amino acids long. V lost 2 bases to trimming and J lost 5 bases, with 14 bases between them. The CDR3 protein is CASSVAAGRDEQYF. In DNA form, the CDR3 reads TGTGCCAGCAGCGTTGCAGCGGGTCGGGACGAGCAGTACTTC.

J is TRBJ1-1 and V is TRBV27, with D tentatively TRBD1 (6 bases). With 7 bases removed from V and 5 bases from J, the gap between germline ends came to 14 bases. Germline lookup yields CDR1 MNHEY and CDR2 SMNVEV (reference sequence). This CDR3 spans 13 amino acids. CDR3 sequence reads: CASTRGQGTEAFF. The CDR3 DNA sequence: TGTGCCAGCACCCGAGGGCAGGGGACTGAAGCTTTCTTT.

CDR3 residues: CASSSGQGGVNTIYF. The CDR3 DNA reads as TGCGCCAGCAGCTCGGGACAGGGAGGGGTAAACACCATATATTTT. The chain uses TRBV5-1 and TRBJ1-3; TRBD1 matches 9 bases. CDR1 and CDR2 from the germline V gene are SGHRS and YFSETQ. There are 15 residues in the CDR3. V shed 3 bases and J 6 bases; nucleotides not matched to a gene: 7.

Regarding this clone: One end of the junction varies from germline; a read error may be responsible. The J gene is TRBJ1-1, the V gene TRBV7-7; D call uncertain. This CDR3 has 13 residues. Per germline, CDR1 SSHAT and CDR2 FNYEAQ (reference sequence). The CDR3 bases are TGTGCTAGCAGCCAAACACAGAACACTGAAGCTTTCTTT. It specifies CASSQTQNTEAFF.

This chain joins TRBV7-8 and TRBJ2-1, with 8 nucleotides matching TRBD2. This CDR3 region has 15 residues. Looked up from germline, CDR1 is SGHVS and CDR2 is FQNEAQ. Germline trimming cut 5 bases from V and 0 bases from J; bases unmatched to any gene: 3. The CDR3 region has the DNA TGTGCCAGCAGCCCTCGGGGGGGCTCCTACAATGAGCAGTTCTTC. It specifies CASSPRGGSYNEQFF.

This CDR3 reads CATSGSSYEQYF. In nucleotides, the CDR3 is TGTGCCACCAGCGGGAGTTCCTACGAGCAGTACTTC. The chain recombines TRBV15 with TRBJ2-7, with D tentatively TRBD2 (5 bases). V gave up 5 bases and J gave up 1 base, with 6 bases separating them. Germline V gene lookup returns CDR1 LNHNV and CDR2 YYDKDF (reference sequence). The CDR3 contains 12 residues.